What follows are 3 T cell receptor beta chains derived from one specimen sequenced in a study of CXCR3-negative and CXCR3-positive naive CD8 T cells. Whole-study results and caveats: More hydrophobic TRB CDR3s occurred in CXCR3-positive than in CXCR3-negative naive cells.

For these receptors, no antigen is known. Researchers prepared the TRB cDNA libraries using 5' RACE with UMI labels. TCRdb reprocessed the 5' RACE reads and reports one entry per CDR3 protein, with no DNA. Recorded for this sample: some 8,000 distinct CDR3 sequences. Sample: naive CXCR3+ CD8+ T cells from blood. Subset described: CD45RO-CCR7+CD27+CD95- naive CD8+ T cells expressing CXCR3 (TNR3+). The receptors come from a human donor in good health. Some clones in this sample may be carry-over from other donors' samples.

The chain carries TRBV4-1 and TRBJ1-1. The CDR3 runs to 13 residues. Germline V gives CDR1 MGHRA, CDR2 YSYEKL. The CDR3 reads CASSLRGNTEAFF.

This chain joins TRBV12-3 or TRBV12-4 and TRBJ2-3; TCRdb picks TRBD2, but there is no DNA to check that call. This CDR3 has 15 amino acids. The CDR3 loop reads CASSSLAGGADTQYF.

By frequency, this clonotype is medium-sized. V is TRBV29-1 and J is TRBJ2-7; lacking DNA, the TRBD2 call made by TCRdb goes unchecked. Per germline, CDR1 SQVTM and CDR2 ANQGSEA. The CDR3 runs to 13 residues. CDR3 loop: CSADLGRRDEQYF.